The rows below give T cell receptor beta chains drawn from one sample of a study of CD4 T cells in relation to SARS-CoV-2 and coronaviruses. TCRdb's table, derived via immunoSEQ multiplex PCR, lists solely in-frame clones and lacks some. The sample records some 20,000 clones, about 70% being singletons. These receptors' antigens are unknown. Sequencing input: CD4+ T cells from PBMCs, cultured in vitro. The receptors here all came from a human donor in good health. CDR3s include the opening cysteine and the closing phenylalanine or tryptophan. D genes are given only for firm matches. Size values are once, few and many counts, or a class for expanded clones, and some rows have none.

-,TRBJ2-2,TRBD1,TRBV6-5,CASISDRGLPGELFF,TGTGCCAGCATTTCCGACAGGGGGTTACCCGGGGAGCTGTTTTTT
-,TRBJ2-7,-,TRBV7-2,CASSLVWGGKYEQYF,TGTGCCAGCAGCTTAGTGTGGGGCGGAAAGTACGAGCAGTACTTC
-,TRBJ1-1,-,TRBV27,CASRDTLNTEAFF,TGTGCCAGCAGAGACACCCTAAACACTGAAGCTTTCTTT
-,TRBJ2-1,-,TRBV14,CASSPTSYNEQFF,TGTGCCAGCAGTCCTACCTCCTACAATGAGCAGTTCTTC
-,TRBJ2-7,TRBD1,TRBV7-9,CASSQGTDLSYEQYF,TGTGCCAGCAGCCAAGGGACAGACTTATCCTACGAGCAGTACTTC
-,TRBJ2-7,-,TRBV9,CASSPSTGTYEQYF,TGTGCCAGCAGCCCGAGTACGGGGACCTACGAGCAGTACTTC
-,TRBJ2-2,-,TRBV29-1,CSAGRAGNTGELFF,TGCAGCGCCGGCCGAGCGGGGAACACCGGGGAGCTGTTTTTT
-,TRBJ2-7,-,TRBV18,CASSLMGGATHEQYF,TGTGCCAGCTCACTTATGGGGGGCGCTACCCACGAGCAGTACTTC
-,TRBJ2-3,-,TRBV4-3,CASSQAGQGGTDTQYF,TGCGCCAGCAGCCAAGCGGGGCAGGGTGGCACAGATACGCAGTATTTT
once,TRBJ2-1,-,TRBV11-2,CASSLDGGRNEQFF,TGTGCCAGCAGCTTAGACGGGGGGCGGAATGAGCAGTTCTTC
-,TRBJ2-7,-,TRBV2,CASSVISGAYEQYF,TGTGCCAGCAGTGTAATTAGCGGTGCCTACGAGCAGTACTTC
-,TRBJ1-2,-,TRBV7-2,CASSLGLQNYGYTF,TGTGCCAGCAGCTTAGGCTTGCAGAACTATGGCTACACCTTC
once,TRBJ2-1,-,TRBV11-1,CASSPTGTNSYNEQFF,TGTGCCAGCAGCCCCACCGGGACCAACTCCTACAATGAGCAGTTCTTC
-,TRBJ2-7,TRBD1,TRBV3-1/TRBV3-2,CASSQVGDRAYEQYF,TGTGCCAGCAGCCAAGTTGGGGACAGAGCCTACGAGCAGTACTTC
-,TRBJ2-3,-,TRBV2,CASRGGQISTDTQYF,TGTGCCAGCAGGGGGGGACAGATTAGCACAGATACGCAGTATTTT
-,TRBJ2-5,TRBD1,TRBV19,CASSTGTAKETQYF,TGTGCCAGTAGTACCGGGACAGCGAAGGAGACCCAGTACTTC
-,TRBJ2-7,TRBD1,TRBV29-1,CSVEFRAGTDPYEQYF,TGCAGCGTTGAATTTAGGGCCGGGACAGATCCCTACGAGCAGTACTTC
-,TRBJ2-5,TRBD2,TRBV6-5,CASGPGGRYQETQYF,TGTGCCAGTGGCCCGGGAGGGCGGTACCAAGAGACCCAGTACTTC
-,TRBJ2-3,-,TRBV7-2,CASSLDRTDTQYF,TGTGCCAGCAGCTTAGACCGGACAGATACGCAGTATTTT
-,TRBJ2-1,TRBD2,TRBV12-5,CASGSRSGTSYNEQFF,TGTGCTAGTGGTTCTCGGAGCGGGACGTCCTACAATGAGCAGTTCTTC
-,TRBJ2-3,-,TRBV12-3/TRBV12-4,CASFLDGRYTQYF,TGTGCCAGCTTCTTGGACGGGAGATATACGCAGTATTTT
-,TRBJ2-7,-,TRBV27,CASSFFRESSYEQYF,TGTGCCAGCAGTTTCTTTCGGGAGTCGTCCTACGAGCAGTACTTC
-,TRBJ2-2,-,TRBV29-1,CSVGAGGSSGELFF,TGCAGCGTTGGGGCAGGGGGGTCGAGCGGGGAGCTGTTTTTT
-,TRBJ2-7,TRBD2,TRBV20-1,CSASNRELAGYEQYF,TGCAGTGCTAGTAATCGTGAACTAGCGGGCTACGAGCAATACTTC
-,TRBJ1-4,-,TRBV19,CASSEGATNEKLFF,TGTGCCAGTAGTGAAGGGGCAACTAATGAAAAACTGTTTTTT
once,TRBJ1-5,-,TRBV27,CASKEGQGNQPQHF,TGTGCCAGCAAGGAGGGGCAGGGAAATCAGCCCCAGCATTTT
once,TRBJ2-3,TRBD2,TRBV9,CASSVGASGGVDTQYF,TGTGCCAGCAGCGTAGGCGCTAGCGGGGGAGTAGATACGCAGTATTTT
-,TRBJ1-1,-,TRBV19,CATGTRNTEAFF,TGTGCCACCGGGACCAGAAACACTGAAGCTTTCTTT
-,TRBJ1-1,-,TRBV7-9,CASSLVIDTEAFF,TGTGCCAGCAGCTTAGTGATAGACACTGAAGCTTTCTTT
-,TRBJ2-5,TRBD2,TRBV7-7,CASSPTPGLAGQETQYF,TGTGCTAGCAGCCCTACCCCCGGACTAGCGGGACAAGAGACCCAGTACTTC
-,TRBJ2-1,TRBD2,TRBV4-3,CASSQDWGAGIRDEQFF,TGCGCCAGCAGCCAAGATTGGGGAGCGGGGATACGGGATGAGCAGTTCTTC
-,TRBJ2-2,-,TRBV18,CASSPPRGRNTGELFF,TGTGCCAGCTCACCACCGAGGGGCAGAAACACCGGGGAGCTGTTTTTT
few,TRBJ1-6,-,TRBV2,CASRGGEGSPLHF,TGTGCCAGCCGGGGAGGGGAAGGGTCACCCCTCCACTTT
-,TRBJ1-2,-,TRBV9,CASSEDGRHGYTF,TGTGCCAGCAGCGAGGATGGGCGCCATGGCTACACCTTC
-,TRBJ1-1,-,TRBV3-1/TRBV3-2,CASSQDRVNTEAFF,TGTGCCAGCAGCCAAGATCGGGTGAACACTGAAGCTTTCTTT
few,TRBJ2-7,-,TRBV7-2,CASSLAVGTGYEQYF,TGTGCCAGCAGCTTAGCGGTGGGGACGGGCTACGAGCAGTACTTC
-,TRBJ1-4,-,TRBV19,CASSIGAPGEKLFF,TGTGCCAGTAGTATAGGAGCACCGGGCGAAAAACTGTTTTTT
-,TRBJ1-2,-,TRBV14,CASSQDRQSYYGYTF,TGTGCCAGCAGCCAAGATCGACAGTCGTACTATGGCTACACCTTC
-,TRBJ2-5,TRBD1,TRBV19,CASSTRTGGGETQYF,TGTGCCAGTAGTACGCGGACAGGGGGAGGAGAGACCCAGTACTTC
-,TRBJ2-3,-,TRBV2,CASRGPSLARVDTQYF,TGTGCCAGCAGAGGACCCTCGCTAGCGCGCGTAGATACGCAGTATTTT
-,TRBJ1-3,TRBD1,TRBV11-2,CASSLTGDRLSGNTIYF,TGTGCCAGCAGCTTGACAGGGGACCGCCTCTCTGGAAACACCATATATTTT
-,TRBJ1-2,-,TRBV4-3,CASSQDMTNYGYTF,TGCGCCAGCAGCCAGGACATGACAAACTATGGCTACACCTTC
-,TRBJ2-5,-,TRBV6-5,CASSYSGSEKEKTQYF,TGTGCCAGCAGTTACTCGGGTAGCGAGAAGGAAAAGACCCAGTACTTC
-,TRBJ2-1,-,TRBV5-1,CASSLVSGAENEQFF,TGCGCCAGCAGCTTGGTTTCGGGGGCGGAAAATGAGCAGTTCTTC
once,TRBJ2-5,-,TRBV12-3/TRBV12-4,CASGGPVETQYF,TGTGCCAGCGGCGGGCCGGTAGAGACCCAGTACTTC
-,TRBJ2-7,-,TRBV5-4,CASSFRSGHEQYF,TGTGCCAGCAGCTTTCGATCGGGGCACGAGCAGTACTTC
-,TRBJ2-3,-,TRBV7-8,CASSLVTGVRGTDTQYF,TGTGCCAGCAGCTTAGTAACGGGAGTTAGGGGCACAGATACGCAGTATTTT